This T cell receptor beta chain appears in the sequencing data of a study of ipilimumab plus nivolumab after autologous stem cell transplantation. Profiling relied on immunoSEQ multiplex PCR, and the TCRdb table lists in-frame clones only, not all of them. The sample yields about 84,000 clones, 83% seen once. Trimming shortened V by 4 bases and J by 8 bases, and 14 bases separated the two germline ends. Germline CDR1 is SGHVS and CDR2 is FQNEAQ. This CDR3 comprises 13 residues. The source is a male donor with diffuse large B-cell lymphoma. The sample here was PBMCs, taken in a trial of ipilimumab plus nivolumab as post-transplant consolidation. The V gene is TRBV7-8, the J gene TRBJ1-1, with D hard to call. The CDR3 protein is CASSSRHLLEAFF. CDR3 nucleotides: TGTGCCAGCAGCTCCCGCCACTTATTAGAAGCTTTCTTT.